What follows are 22 T cell receptor beta chains derived from one specimen sequenced in a study of blood T cell repertoires in COVID-19. Profiling relied on immunoSEQ multiplex PCR, and the TCRdb table lists in-frame clones only, not all of them. The sample includes 150,000 to 200,000 clones, about 90% of them seen just once. Sequenced: PBMCs or T cells enriched from blood (not recorded which). These receptors came from a human donor with acute COVID-19. The donor label of this sample is uncertain.

This clone was counted only a few times. The V and J genes are TRBV19 and TRBJ2-7, with 9 bases fitting TRBD2. The V gene end was trimmed by 6 bases and the J gene end by 5 bases; junction bases not matched to a gene: 11. The CDR3 runs to 15 residues. Germline V CDR1 and CDR2: LNHDA, SQIVND (reference sequence). The CDR3 spells CASSPFASGGNEQYF. The CDR3 DNA reads as TGTGCCAGTAGCCCTTTTGCCAGCGGGGGGAACGAGCAGTACTTC.

CDR3 coding DNA: TGCGCCAGCAGCCAAGGGATAATCGTCAGACAGACCTACTCTGGAAACACCATATATTTT. Translating gives CASSQGIIVRQTYSGNTIYF. The V and J genes are TRBV4-1 and TRBJ1-3, with D possibly matching TRBD1 (5 bases). The CDR3 has 20 amino acids. Trimming shortened V by 1 base and J by 0 bases, and 22 bases separated the two germline ends. Germline loops: CDR1 MGHRA, CDR2 YSYEKL.

The chain couples TRBV14 to TRBJ2-1; no definite D call. Trimming took 4 bases from V and 8 from J, leaving 9 bases between them. The germline gives CDR1 SGHDN, CDR2 FVKESK. This CDR3 contains 12 residues. Here the CDR3 reads CASSPRVDEQFF. The CDR3 nucleotides are TGTGCCAGCAGCCCCCGTGTCGATGAGCAGTTCTTC.

The chain carries TRBV24-1 and TRBJ2-7; D uncertain. The CDR3 loop spans 12 amino acids. Germline CDR1 and CDR2: KGHDR and SFDVKD. V shed 4 bases and J shed 4 bases, with 7 bases lying between them. CDR3 nucleotides: TGTGCCACCAGTGAAGACGGGTACGAGCAGTACTTC. Protein sequence: CATSEDGYEQYF.

This chain connects TRBV10-3 to TRBJ1-1, with D perhaps matching TRBD1 (5 bases). V gave up 6 bases and J gave up 2 bases, with 13 bases separating them. The CDR3 spans 14 residues. Germline-derived CDR1 and CDR2 are ENHRY and SYGVKD. Here the CDR3 reads CAIRSGYGNTEAFF. CDR3 DNA: TGTGCCATCAGGTCAGGGTACGGAAACACTGAAGCTTTCTTT.

The chain is built from TRBV19 and TRBJ1-5; D is unclear. CDR1 is LNHDA and CDR2 is SQIVND in the germline V gene (reference sequence). Trimming removed 5 bases at V and 11 bases at J, with 16 bases between. This CDR3 contains 13 residues. The CDR3 loop reads CASSAEGSRAQHF. CDR3 in DNA: TGTGCCAGTAGTGCGGAAGGTAGCCGGGCCCAGCATTTT.

CDR3 protein: CASSYRANTEAFF. CDR3 nucleotides: TGTGCCAGCAGCTACAGGGCTAACACTGAAGCTTTCTTT. The chain has TRBV5-5 and TRBJ1-1, with D tentatively TRBD1 (6 bases). The V and J ends lost 3 bases and 2 bases respectively, with 8 bases between them. There are 13 residues in the CDR3. Germline CDR1 reads SGHKS; CDR2 reads YYEKEE (reference sequence).

The chain has TRBV24-1 and TRBJ2-5, with 8 bases aligning to TRBD2. The CDR3 runs 16 residues. The V gene end was trimmed by 1 base and the J gene end by 4 bases; junction bases not matched to a gene: 7. Germline assignment: CDR1 KGHDR and CDR2 SFDVKD. The CDR3 spells CATSDFTIAGSETQYF. The CDR3 nucleotides are TGTGCCACCAGTGATTTTACGATAGCGGGGTCAGAGACCCAGTACTTC.

The CDR3 is CASSFTGYGYTF. The CDR3 bases are TGTGCCAGCAGCTTCACAGGGTATGGCTACACCTTC. J is TRBJ1-2 and V is TRBV5-6; possibly TRBD1 for D (6 bases). Germline CDR1 SGHDT, CDR2 YYEEEE. The ends were cut back, 2 bases at V and 5 bases at J, with 7 bases in the middle. This CDR3 comprises 12 residues.

The chain combines TRBV18 with TRBJ2-2, with D hard to call. The V gene lost 5 bases and the J gene lost 0 bases, with 10 bases spanning the gap. Germline V lookup: CDR1 KGHSH, CDR2 LQKENI. This CDR3 is built from 15 residues. CDR3 loop: CASSTTPPNTGELFF. CDR3 in DNA: TGTGCCAGCTCAACGACTCCCCCGAACACCGGGGAGCTGTTTTTT.

The V and J genes are TRBV5-8 and TRBJ1-5, with D perhaps matching TRBD1 (6 bases). CDR1 is SGHTS and CDR2 is YDEGEE in the germline V gene. Trimming took 2 bases from V and 8 from J, leaving 14 bases between them. This CDR3 has 14 residues. The CDR3 protein is CASSFGTGREPQHF. As DNA, the CDR3 is TGTGCCAGCAGCTTCGGAACAGGGCGGGAGCCCCAGCATTTT.

The chain is built from TRBV30 and TRBJ2-3; TRBD2 might be the D (6 bases). The V end lost 0 bases, the J end lost 5 bases, and 9 bases lay between the germline ends. The CDR3 runs to 13 residues. CDR1 and CDR2 from the germline V gene are GTSNPN and SVGIG (reference sequence). Here the CDR3 reads CAWSVQEGDTQYF. The CDR3 nucleotides are TGTGCCTGGAGTGTTCAGGAGGGAGATACGCAGTATTTT.

The chain carries TRBV6-4 and TRBJ1-6; possible D gene TRBD1, 6 bases. The CDR3 extends over 15 amino acids. Germline CDR1 MRHNA, CDR2 SNTAGT. Trimming took 6 bases from V and 5 from J, leaving 14 bases between them. The CDR3 coding sequence is TGTGCCAGCAGGGAAGAGGCAGGGGATAATTCACCCCTCCACTTT. It yields the protein CASREEAGDNSPLHF.

The chain has TRBV4-2 and TRBJ2-1, with TRBD2 matching over 11 bases. Germline loops: CDR1 LGHNA, CDR2 YNFKEQ. This CDR3 comprises 15 residues. With 1 base clipped from V and 7 bases from J, the junction kept 3 bases outside the gene matches. The CDR3 bases are TGTGCCAGCAGCCAAGTAGCGGGGGGGATGAATGAGCAGTTCTTC. Protein: CASSQVAGGMNEQFF.

V is TRBV24-1 and J is TRBJ2-1, with 7 bases lining up with TRBD1. In germline, CDR1 is KGHDR, CDR2 SFDVKD. The CDR3 is 15 amino acids. V shed 6 bases and J 10 bases; nucleotides not matched to a gene: 14. In nucleotides, the CDR3 is TGTGCCACCAGTTACCCCGGGACAGAGGTAGGAGAGCAGTTCTTC. Its protein is CATSYPGTEVGEQFF.

Here the CDR3 reads CASSSGTNRGTGELFF. CDR3 nucleotides: TGTGCCAGCAGCTCTGGGACTAATCGAGGCACCGGGGAGCTGTTTTTT. The rearrangement uses TRBV7-7 and TRBJ2-2; 7 bases fit TRBD2. Per germline, CDR1 SSHAT and CDR2 FNYEAQ (reference sequence). V shed 4 bases, J shed 4 bases, and the junction held 9 bases outside the gene matches. The CDR3 runs 16 residues. The full variable domain, in which reference TRBV7-7 and TRBJ2-2 provide the parts outside the CDR3, is GAGVSQSPRYKVTKRGQDVTLRCDPISSHATLYWYQQALGQGPEFLTYFNYEAQPDKSGLPSDRFSAERPEGSISTLTIQRTEQRDSAMYRCASSSGTNRGTGELFFGEGSRLTVL.

A single count supports this clone. The chain couples TRBV27 to TRBJ2-2; 8 nucleotides line up with TRBD1. The CDR3 consists of 16 residues. V shed 4 bases, J shed 0 bases, and the junction held 4 bases outside the gene matches. Germline CDR1 reads MNHEY; CDR2 reads SMNVEV (reference sequence). The CDR3 loop reads CASSSTGAANTGELFF. In nucleotides, the CDR3 is TGTGCCAGCAGTTCGACAGGGGCTGCGAACACCGGGGAGCTGTTTTTT.

The CDR3 bases are TGCGCCAGCAGCCAAGAGGGACTAGCGGGGGACTCTAGCACAGATACGCAGTATTTT. Protein: CASSQEGLAGDSSTDTQYF. The chain employs TRBV4-1 and TRBJ2-3; TRBD2 matches 14 bases. The CDR3 totals 19 residues. V was pared by 0 bases and J by 0 bases, with 5 bases of the junction left unmatched. The germline V gene has CDR1 MGHRA and CDR2 YSYEKL.

The rearrangement uses TRBV19 and TRBJ1-1, with 9 bases that match TRBD1. This CDR3 comprises 12 residues. V lost 7 bases, J lost 6 bases, and 3 bases stayed unmatched. The germline CDR1 and CDR2 sequences are LNHDA and SQIVND (reference sequence). The CDR3 coding sequence is TGTGCCAGTATCGGGACAGGGCCTGAAGCTTTCTTT. This codes for CASIGTGPEAFF.

This chain joins TRBV29-1 and TRBJ2-3, with 12 bases identical to TRBD2. The CDR3 length is 14 residues. The germline gives CDR1 SQVTM, CDR2 ANQGSEA. J gave up 6 bases and V 1 base, and 2 bases lay outside the gene matches. Written as DNA, the CDR3 is TGCAGCGTTGAAGGGACTAGCGGGGCCGATACGCAGTATTTT. Residues: CSVEGTSGADTQYF.

V usage is TRBV18 and J usage is TRBJ2-7; 9 nucleotides match TRBD1. Trimming took 1 base from V and 2 from J; bases not matched to a gene: 3. Germline V gives CDR1 KGHSH, CDR2 LQKENI. The CDR3 runs to 15 residues. The CDR3 protein is CASSPQGQGTYEQYF. CDR3 sequence (DNA): TGTGCCAGCTCACCACAGGGACAGGGTACCTACGAGCAGTACTTC.

The gene calls are TRBV30 and TRBJ1-6; tentatively, D is TRBD1 (5 bases). V was clipped by 0 bases and J by 10 bases, with 16 bases between them. There are 15 residues in the CDR3. CDR1 GTSNPN and CDR2 SVGIG come from the germline V gene (reference sequence). CDR3 region: CAWSVSGQGGSPLHF. In nucleotides, the CDR3 is TGTGCCTGGAGTGTGTCGGGCCAGGGAGGGTCACCCCTCCACTTT.